Below, 29 T cell receptor beta chains from the same sample are listed, as sequenced in a study of T-cell reconstitution after alpha-beta-depleted transplantation in children. Unique molecular identifiers were built into the TCRbeta library. In TCRdb, the PCR reads were re-called with MiXCR into one record per CDR3 protein. The sample carries a few hundred thousand distinct CDR3 sequences, more than 20% recorded once. The source material was PBMCs, sampled before TCRalphabeta/CD19-depleted stem cell transplant. These receptor sequences come from a boy in the first two years of life with Wiskott-Aldrich syndrome, due to receive a stem cell transplant.

This CDR3 reads CASSQSGGINEQYF. The CDR3 DNA reads TGTGCCAGCAGCCAGTCCGGGGGAATTAACGAGCAGTACTTC. The V gene is TRBV3-1, the J gene TRBJ2-7; TRBD2 is a possible D gene (6 bases). Germline CDR1 is LGHDT and CDR2 is YNNKEL (reference sequence). CDR3 length: 14 residues. Trimming removed 3 bases from V and 5 bases from J, with 14 bases in between.

This clonotype was found a few times. The V and J genes are TRBV9 and TRBJ2-1; 16 bases are shared with TRBD2. This CDR3 has 19 amino acids. Germline values: CDR1 SGDLS, CDR2 YYNGEE. V lost 1 base to trimming and J lost 5 bases; unmatched junction nucleotides: 9. The CDR3 DNA follows: TGTGCCAGCAGCGTAAGGGGACTAGCGGGAGGGCCATTCCACAATGAGCAGTTCTTC. Translation gives CASSVRGLAGGPFHNEQFF.

This clonotype occurred a few times. The chain has TRBV6-5 and TRBJ2-5, with D tentatively TRBD2 (5 bases). The CDR3 spans 14 residues. CDR1 is MNHEY, CDR2 SVGAGI, per germline. V was pared by 2 bases and J by 6 bases, with 13 bases between. The CDR3 DNA reads as TGTGCCAGCAGTTACGAGCGGTTTAGCAAGACCCAGTACTTC. Protein: CASSYERFSKTQYF.

This chain joins TRBV5-1 and TRBJ1-2; 8 bases fit TRBD1. The CDR3 has 15 residues. Germline CDR1 is SGHRS and CDR2 is YFSETQ. The ends lost 4 bases at V and 1 base at J; junction bases unmatched: 6. CDR3 sequence: CASSPRDRLNYGYTF. The CDR3 nucleotides read TGCGCCAGCAGCCCTAGGGACAGGCTTAACTATGGCTACACCTTC.

This clonotype was seen only a few times. The V call is TRBV28, the J call TRBJ2-3, with D uncertain. There are 15 residues in the CDR3. With 4 bases removed from V and 1 base from J, the gap between germline ends came to 12 bases. Germline assignment: CDR1 MDHEN and CDR2 SYDVKM. The CDR3 protein is CASSSPAAGTDTQYF. DNA for the CDR3: TGTGCCAGCAGTTCTCCAGCAGCAGGCACAGATACGCAGTATTTT.

J is TRBJ2-5 and V is TRBV20-1; D call uncertain. CDR1 is DFQATT, CDR2 SNEGSKA, per germline (reference sequence). Trimming shortened V by 6 bases and J by 0 bases, and 14 bases separated the two germline ends. The CDR3 spans 14 residues. The CDR3 reads CSARRVRDQETQYF. The CDR3 DNA reads as TGCAGTGCGAGAAGGGTAAGGGACCAAGAGACCCAGTACTTC.

This clonotype was seen more than once but under ten times. The CDR3 here is CASSSWTRSTDTQYF. CDR3 sequence (DNA): TGTGCCAGCAGCTCATGGACTAGAAGCACAGATACGCAGTATTTT. The V gene is TRBV7-2, the J gene TRBJ2-3; TRBD2 matches 7 bases. Germline-derived CDR1 and CDR2 are SGHTA and FQGNSA. The V gene end was trimmed by 4 bases and the J gene end by 0 bases; junction bases not matched to a gene: 4. The CDR3 has 15 amino acids. Looking up the rest from reference TRBV7-2 and TRBJ2-3 gives the full variable domain: GAGVSQSPSNKVTEKGKDVELRCDPISGHTALYWYRQSLGQGLEFLIYFQGNSAPDKSGLPSDRFSAERTGGSVSTLTIQRTQQEDSAVYLCASSSWTRSTDTQYFGPGTRLTVL.

The gene calls are TRBV12-3 or TRBV12-4 and TRBJ2-2; tentative D call: TRBD2 (6 bases). The CDR3 loop spans 15 amino acids. Trimming took 3 bases from V and 7 from J, leaving 15 bases between them. For the CDR3, the DNA is TGTGCCAGCAGTTTGTACGGGAGAAGTGGCGGGGAGCTGTTTTTT. Amino acid sequence: CASSLYGRSGGELFF.

This clonotype came up a few times. J is TRBJ2-7 and V is TRBV5-1, with a possible D match to TRBD2 (5 bases). V was clipped by 4 bases and J by 6 bases, with 23 bases between them. This CDR3 spans 16 amino acids. Germline V lookup: CDR1 SGHRS, CDR2 YFSETQ. CDR3 residues: CASSAGGQPRKSEQYF. The CDR3 DNA is TGCGCCAGCAGCGCGGGCGGGCAACCAAGGAAGTCCGAGCAGTACTTC.

The table lists this clonotype with a few counts. This chain joins TRBV5-1 and TRBJ2-1; D is possibly TRBD2 (6 bases). From germline, CDR1 is SGHRS and CDR2 YFSETQ. V gave up 5 bases and J gave up 0 bases, with 15 bases separating them. This CDR3 spans 16 amino acids. The CDR3 protein is CASRYRDSSSYNEQFF. CDR3 in DNA: TGCGCCAGCAGGTACCGGGACTCGAGCTCCTACAATGAGCAGTTCTTC.

The chain combines TRBV7-2 with TRBJ2-7; 10 nucleotides match TRBD2. The CDR3 runs to 14 residues. Trimming at V came to 5 bases and at J to 5 bases, leaving 6 bases not matched to a gene. CDR1 and CDR2 from the germline V gene are SGHTA and FQGNSA. The CDR3 loop reads CASSLTSGLNEQYF. In DNA form, the CDR3 reads TGTGCCAGCAGCCTGACTAGCGGGCTCAACGAGCAGTACTTC.

The chain links TRBV6-1 to TRBJ1-3; D is possibly TRBD1 (5 bases). V was trimmed by 7 bases and J by 0 bases, leaving 13 bases between them. Germline CDR1 MNHNS, CDR2 SASEGT. CDR3 size: 15 residues. CDR3 residues: CASTVQGRSGNTIYF. CDR3 bases: TGTGCCAGCACCGTTCAGGGCCGCTCTGGAAACACCATATATTTT.

The rearrangement links TRBV21-1 to TRBJ2-7; the table's D call TRBD2 went unverified against the DNA. TRBV21-1 is classified as a pseudogene. The CDR3 contains 19 residues. CDR3 nucleotide sequence: TGTGCCAGCAGCAAAGGCGGAGGATGGGTGCGGGGCCCCTCCTACGAGCAGTACTTC. This gives the protein CASSKGGGWVRGPSYEQYF.

Only a few counts were recorded for this clonotype. The chain combines TRBV3-1 with TRBJ2-1; D might be TRBD2 (6 bases). The CDR3 totals 17 residues. Trimming took 7 bases from V and 9 from J, leaving 28 bases between them. CDR1 LGHDT and CDR2 YNNKEL come from the germline V gene (reference sequence). CDR3 loop: CASTRFRVAEGGGEQFF. CDR3 bases: TGTGCCAGCACCCGGTTTCGGGTAGCGGAGGGAGGTGGTGAGCAGTTCTTC.

The V and J genes are TRBV4-2 and TRBJ2-7; TRBD2 matches 8 bases. Germline values: CDR1 LGHNA, CDR2 YNFKEQ. The junction had 7 bases not matched to a gene; V was cut back by 4 bases and J by 2 bases. The CDR3 loop spans 15 amino acids. The CDR3, as DNA: TGTGCCAGCAGCCTGATACCGGGACTAGCCTACGAGCAGTACTTC. This sequence encodes CASSLIPGLAYEQYF.

This clonotype was picked up a small number of times. The chain combines TRBV20-1 with TRBJ2-3; 8 bases agree with TRBD2. CDR1 is DFQATT, CDR2 SNEGSKA, per germline (reference sequence). J gave up 4 bases and V 5 bases, and 5 bases lay outside the gene matches. The CDR3 length is 13 residues. The CDR3 region has the DNA TGCAGTGCTCCGCCCGGGGGGGCAGATACGCAGTATTTT. Translating it yields CSAPPGGADTQYF.

V is TRBV20-1 and J is TRBJ2-5, with 10 bases fitting TRBD1. The germline V gene has CDR1 DFQATT and CDR2 SNEGSKA (reference sequence). The CDR3 is 15 amino acids. V trimming: 5 bases; J trimming: 3 bases; junction bases outside the gene matches: 9. The CDR3 nucleotides are TGCAGTGCTCCCCGTTTAGGACAGGGGGAAGAGACCCAGTACTTC. This sequence encodes CSAPRLGQGEETQYF.

The gene calls are TRBV5-1 and TRBJ2-7; D possibly corresponds to TRBD2 (7 bases). CDR1 SGHRS and CDR2 YFSETQ come from the germline V gene. This CDR3 is built from 15 residues. V was clipped by 5 bases and J by 4 bases, with 19 bases between them. This CDR3 is CASRKGGGTLYEQYF. CDR3 bases: TGCGCCAGCAGAAAAGGGGGAGGGACCCTATACGAGCAGTACTTC.

This clonotype occurred a few times. This sequence joins TRBV15 and TRBJ1-4; no reliable D call. With 0 bases removed from V and 0 bases from J, the gap between germline ends came to 11 bases. The CDR3 spans 17 residues. Germline V lookup: CDR1 LNHNV, CDR2 YYDKDF (reference sequence). CDR3 sequence reads: CATSRETAIATNEKLFF. DNA for the CDR3: TGTGCCACCAGCAGAGAAACAGCCATTGCAACTAATGAAAAACTGTTTTTT.

The V gene is TRBV12-3 or TRBV12-4, the J gene TRBJ2-5; D is ambiguous. CDR3 length: 15 residues. V shed 1 base and J shed 0 bases, with 9 bases lying between them. The CDR3 nucleotides are TGTGCCAGCAGTTTAGTCGCGGTCAACCAAGAGACCCAGTACTTC. Its protein is CASSLVAVNQETQYF.

V and J are TRBV29-1 and TRBJ2-5; a possible D gene is TRBD2 (5 bases). Trimming shortened V by 7 bases and J by 3 bases, and 12 bases separated the two germline ends. The V gene's germline CDR1 is SQVTM and CDR2 ANQGSEA. This CDR3 spans 12 amino acids. Here the CDR3 DNA reads TGCAGCGCTGCCCCGACTAAAGAGACCCAGTACTTC. This codes for CSAAPTKETQYF.

This clonotype was seen a few times. For the CDR3, the DNA is TGCGCCAGCAGACGGGACCTCTACGAGCAGTACTTC. Its translation is CASRRDLYEQYF. The chain links TRBV5-1 to TRBJ2-7; D tentatively fits TRBD1 or TRBD2 (5 bases each). The V and J ends lost 5 bases and 3 bases respectively, with 9 bases between them. Looked up from germline, CDR1 is SGHRS and CDR2 is YFSETQ. This CDR3 comprises 12 residues.

This clonotype was counted only a few times. V usage is TRBV7-2 and J usage is TRBJ2-3, with D unclear. CDR3 length: 13 residues. Germline-derived CDR1 and CDR2 are SGHTA and FQGNSA. V was pared by 6 bases and J by 3 bases, with 10 bases between. In nucleotides, the CDR3 is TGTGCCAGCAGTCGAAAACTTACAGATACGCAGTATTTT. As protein: CASSRKLTDTQYF.

The J gene is TRBJ1-3, the V gene TRBV21-1; the D call TRBD1 from the table was never checked on the DNA. TRBV21-1 is reported as a pseudogene. This CDR3 spans 18 amino acids. CDR3 region: CASSKVGAWTSSGNTIYF. CDR3 nucleotides: TGTGCCAGCAGCAAAGTGGGGGCGTGGACAAGTTCTGGAAACACCATATATTTT.

This clonotype has more than one count but fewer than ten. The chain has TRBV5-1 and TRBJ2-4, with TRBD2 identical over 8 bases. J gave up 8 bases and V 2 bases, and 6 bases lay outside the gene matches. This CDR3 is 14 amino acids long. Per the germline V gene, CDR1 is SGHRS and CDR2 is YFSETQ. CDR3 bases: TGCGCCAGCAGCTTCAGCGGGAGCAGGGACATTCAGTACTTC. Its protein product is CASSFSGSRDIQYF.

In this sample, this clonotype turned up a few times. The chain is built from TRBV6-1 and TRBJ2-7, with D unclear. The CDR3 sequence is 12 residues long. CDR1 and CDR2 (germline): MNHNS, SASEGT. The germline V and J ends were trimmed by 3 bases and 3 bases, with 6 bases remaining between them. CDR3 sequence reads: CASSDPDYEQYF. CDR3 coding DNA: TGTGCCAGCAGTGATCCAGACTACGAGCAGTACTTC.

This clonotype was counted between two and nine times. The chain is built from TRBV12-3 or TRBV12-4 and TRBJ2-1; unclear D gene. This CDR3 spans 14 amino acids. Trimming shortened V by 5 bases and J by 5 bases, and 13 bases separated the two germline ends. CDR3 nucleotides: TGTGCCAGCAGTACCAAGGGATGGGACAATGAGCAGTTCTTC. Residues: CASSTKGWDNEQFF.

In this sample, this clonotype turned up a few times. The chain employs TRBV9 and TRBJ2-3, with 8 nucleotides matching TRBD2. Germline V gene data show CDR1 as SGDLS and CDR2 as YYNGEE. This CDR3 contains 14 residues. With 2 bases clipped from V and 4 bases from J, the junction kept 3 bases outside the gene matches. The CDR3 region is CASSVSGSPDTQYF. The CDR3 DNA is TGTGCCAGCAGCGTCAGCGGGAGCCCAGATACGCAGTATTTT. Full variable domain (rest looked up from reference TRBV9 and TRBJ2-3): DSGVTQTPKHLITATGQRVTLRCSPRSGDLSVYWYQQSLDQGLQFLIQYYNGEERAKGNILERFSAQQFPDLHSELNLSSLELGDSALYFCASSVSGSPDTQYFGPGTRLTVL.

The chain employs TRBV20-1 and TRBJ2-1; 7 bases align to TRBD2. The CDR3 is 14 amino acids. From germline, CDR1 is DFQATT and CDR2 SNEGSKA (reference sequence). V lost 6 bases to trimming and J lost 0 bases; unmatched junction nucleotides: 5. The CDR3 loop is CSAVGTNSYNEQFF. CDR3 nucleotides: TGCAGTGCCGTTGGGACTAACTCCTACAATGAGCAGTTCTTC.